This T cell receptor (beta chain) originates from a study of blood T cell repertoires in COVID-19. Background on the study: Sample material is recorded as cDNA or gDNA derived from T cells, B-cell-depleted T cells, or PBMCs.

In the original analysis: Reference gene primer amplification in the assay estimated nucleated cell counts. Produced via immunoSEQ multiplex PCR; TCRdb's table is partial and in-frame only. V and J calls and clone size follow that table, whereas D and trimming were derived from the DNA. The sample yields over 200,000 clones, approximately 86% seen once. The CDR3 has 16 amino acids. Germline V lookup: CDR1 SGHNT, CDR2 YENEEA. Trimming pared 5 bases from V and 3 bases from J, leaving 18 bases between. The source of this sequence is a man between 18 and 29 years old with active or convalescent COVID-19. The chain couples TRBV11-3 to TRBJ2-3, with a possible D match to TRBD2 (6 bases). The specimen was peripheral blood. The DNA of the CDR3 is TGTGCCAGCAGCGGTGGAGGGGATATTGGTACAGATACGCAGTATTTT. Translation gives CASSGGGDIGTDTQYF.